Detailed here is one T cell receptor (beta chain). Antigen unknown. This entry is derived from a study of T cells expressing NK-cell markers. Regarding the study as a whole: Dominant NKG2C+ clonotypes made up roughly 1.0-8% of CD8+ T cells in several donors.

CDR3 length: 17 amino acids. Germline values: CDR1 LGHNA, CDR2 YNFKEQ. TCRdb reprocessed the 5' RACE reads and stores each CDR3 protein as one record, lacking DNA. The sample has about half a million distinct CDR3 sequences. Sequencing used blood T cells: a sorted CD56 or NKG2C T cell subset, CD4+ or CD8+ T cells, or bulk PBMC T cells (not recorded which). This chain connects TRBV4-2 to TRBJ2-2; without DNA, the TCRdb call of TRBD1 cannot be checked. This sequence was found in a woman aged 50 to 60 in good health. The CDR3 sequence: CASSQVGGGLNTGELFF.